A single T cell receptor (beta chain) is shown here with its context. It was with 60 Vbeta and 13 Jbeta primers that the PCR ran. TCRdb keeps only in-frame clones here, not all; method: immunoSEQ multiplex PCR. The profile shows 150,000 to 200,000 clones, less than 90% of them singletons. The record originates from a study of cytomegalovirus exposure and HLA in healthy donors. The CDR3 has 16 residues. Germline trimming cut 1 base from V and 3 bases from J; bases unmatched to any gene: 6. CDR1 and CDR2 from the germline V gene are SEHNR and FQNEAQ (reference sequence). Sequenced material: PBMCs. V and J are TRBV7-9 and TRBJ1-5, with 7 bases that match TRBD1. The receptor's source is a girl aged 5 to 17 in good health and CMV-seropositive. The CDR3 is CASSLGGTVINQPQHF. CDR3 nucleotide sequence: TGTGCCAGCAGCTTAGGAGGGACAGTAATCAATCAGCCCCAGCATTTT.